The 9 T cell receptor beta chains in this list originate from one sample, sequenced in a study of T cells in Graves' hyperthyroidism and ophthalmopathy. RNA transcripts were the template for amplifying TCR beta CDR3 regions. The HTBI primer set served for first-round RT-PCR of the TCR CDR3. MiXCR was run by TCRdb on the multiplex PCR reads, yielding one entry per CDR3 protein. The table has 500,000 to 700,000 distinct CDR3 sequences, 16% seen once. The sample comprised blood. These receptor sequences come from a woman between 18 and 29 years old with Graves' hyperthyroidism.

The chain employs TRBV7-2 and TRBJ2-2; D remains ambiguous. Trimming stripped 1 base from V and 0 bases from J, with 12 bases between. The CDR3 runs 17 residues. Germline V gives CDR1 SGHTA, CDR2 FQGNSA. The CDR3 coding sequence is TGTGCCAGCAGCTTAGGGTACAGCCCCGCGAACACCGGGGAGCTGTTTTTT. Translating gives CASSLGYSPANTGELFF.

The chain recombines TRBV6-1 with TRBJ1-5; 9 positions agree with TRBD1. After removal of 1 base from V and 6 bases from J, the junction contained 4 bases not matched to a gene. This CDR3 contains 15 residues. The germline CDR1 and CDR2 sequences are MNHNS and SASEGT. The CDR3 here is CASSEGRTGAQPQHF. In nucleotides, the CDR3 is TGTGCCAGCAGTGAAGGTAGGACAGGGGCTCAGCCCCAGCATTTT.

This clonotype was picked up a small number of times. The rearrangement links TRBV29-1 to TRBJ2-5, with TRBD1 matching 7 bases. Germline CDR1 and CDR2: SQVTM and ANQGSEA. The trim removed 3 bases at V and 3 bases at J, leaving 7 bases unmatched. CDR3 size: 14 residues. The CDR3 reads CSVEAGTAEETQYF. CDR3 coding DNA: TGCAGCGTTGAGGCAGGGACAGCCGAAGAGACCCAGTACTTC.

There are a few counts of this clonotype. The chain couples TRBV4-3 to TRBJ1-4, with D perhaps matching TRBD1 (5 bases). The germline V gene encodes CDR1 LGHNA and CDR2 YSLEER. The CDR3 runs 16 residues. V lost 4 bases, J lost 7 bases, and 19 bases lay in between. The CDR3 DNA is TGCGCCAGCAGCCGGTCATGGGGTCAGGGAGGTGAAAAACTGTTTTTT. Its translation: CASSRSWGQGGEKLFF.

At least ten counts were recorded for this clonotype. Compared with germline, one end of the junction differs, possibly owing to a read error. CDR3 bases: TGCGCCAGCAGCTTTCCGGACTCCTACGAGCAGTACTTC. Residues: CASSFPDSYEQYF. The chain uses TRBV12-3 or TRBV12-4 and TRBJ2-7; no clear D. The CDR3 loop spans 13 amino acids.

This chain connects TRBV10-3 to TRBJ1-2, with unresolved D. This CDR3 spans 13 amino acids. Germline CDR1 ENHRY, CDR2 SYGVKD. V shed 3 bases and J shed 5 bases, with 10 bases lying between them. The CDR3 DNA reads as TGTGCCATCAGTGACGGCCCCAATTATGGCTACACCTTC. This translates into CAISDGPNYGYTF.

This clonotype has at least ten counts. J is TRBJ1-2 and V is TRBV28; D perhaps matches TRBD1 (6 bases). V shed 5 bases and J shed 9 bases, with 10 bases lying between them. There are 11 residues in the CDR3. Germline loops: CDR1 MDHEN, CDR2 SYDVKM. CDR3 in amino acids: CASSHRASYTF. DNA of the CDR3: TGTGCCAGCAGTCACAGGGCCAGCTACACCTTC.

The chain combines TRBV30 with TRBJ1-2; D is unclear. V lost 0 bases, J lost 1 base, and 6 bases lay in between. Germline CDR1 and CDR2: GTSNPN and SVGIG (reference sequence). This CDR3 spans 13 amino acids. CDR3 sequence (DNA): TGTGCCTGGAGTGTAGGCATTAACTATGGCTACACCTTC. Translated, it gives CAWSVGINYGYTF. Full variable domain (rest looked up from reference TRBV30 and TRBJ1-2): SQTIHQWPATLVQPVGSPLSLECTVEGTSNPNLYWYRQAAGRGLQLLFYSVGIGQISSEVPQNLSASRPQDRQFILSSKKLLLSDSGFYLCAWSVGINYGYTFGSGTRLTVV.

This clonotype was counted many times. The chain is built from TRBV3-1 and TRBJ2-1; 13 positions agree with TRBD2. Germline V gene data show CDR1 as LGHDT and CDR2 as YNNKEL (reference sequence). CDR3 length: 17 amino acids. V shed 2 bases and J 7 bases; nucleotides not matched to a gene: 8. CDR3 sequence: CASSQPEGLAGVNEQFF. CDR3 nucleotides: TGTGCCAGCAGCCAACCAGAAGGACTAGCGGGAGTGAATGAGCAGTTCTTC.